The 25 T cell receptor beta chains listed next were all sequenced from one sample in a study of T cells after yellow fever vaccination. TCRdb passed the 5' RACE reads through MiXCR, listing each CDR3 protein once. The sample includes 400,000 or so distinct CDR3 sequences, roughly 6.1% of them seen just once. The sequencing here drew on PBMCs, taken 5 days after the yellow fever booster vaccination. The receptor set was obtained from a man between 25 and 39 years old who received the YFV17D yellow fever vaccine.

This clonotype was detected many times. This chain uses TRBV14 with TRBJ2-1; perhaps D is TRBD1 or TRBD2 (6 bases each). There are 16 residues in the CDR3. Germline loops: CDR1 SGHDN, CDR2 FVKESK. The V end was cut by 3 bases, the J end by 4 bases, with 16 bases between. This chain's CDR3 is CASSQSWRGRYNEQFF. The CDR3 DNA reads TGTGCCAGCAGCCAGAGTTGGAGGGGGAGGTACAATGAGCAGTTCTTC. Supplemented by reference TRBV14 and TRBJ2-1, the full variable domain reads EAGVTQFPSHSVIEKGQTVTLRCDPISGHDNLYWYRRVMGKEIKFLLHFVKESKQDESGMPNNRFLAERTGGTYSTLKVQPAELEDSGVYFCASSQSWRGRYNEQFFGPGTRLTVL.

This clonotype has ten or more counts. The genes are TRBV7-2 and TRBJ2-7; possibly TRBD2 for D (6 bases). The CDR3 loop spans 15 amino acids. Trimming removed 1 base from V and 2 bases from J, with 12 bases in between. Germline CDR1 and CDR2: SGHTA and FQGNSA. The chain's CDR3 is CASSLEIGSPYEQYF. The CDR3 nucleotides read TGTGCCAGCAGCTTAGAGATCGGGAGCCCCTACGAGCAGTACTTC.

This clonotype has just a few counts. The chain has TRBV5-4 and TRBJ2-2; D ambiguous. Looked up from germline, CDR1 is SGHNT and CDR2 is YYREEE (reference sequence). The CDR3 length is 15 residues. The V and J ends lost 4 bases and 4 bases respectively, with 14 bases between them. In DNA, the CDR3 is TGTGCCAGCAGCCTTCAGAAGGGTGGCACCGGGGAGCTGTTTTTT. It is translated as CASSLQKGGTGELFF.

The V call is TRBV7-2, the J call TRBJ1-1, with D hard to call. V was pared by 6 bases and J by 4 bases, with 9 bases between. Germline V CDR1 and CDR2: SGHTA, FQGNSA. This CDR3 is built from 12 residues. DNA of the CDR3: TGTGCCAGCAGGGCGTTGAGCACTGAAGCTTTCTTT. It yields the protein CASRALSTEAFF.

This clonotype was counted many times. This chain uses TRBV20-1 with TRBJ2-1; 13 bases map to TRBD2. Losses at the gene ends were 1 base for V and 3 bases for J; bases not matched to a gene: 0. Germline lookup yields CDR1 DFQATT and CDR2 SNEGSKA (reference sequence). The CDR3 totals 15 residues. CDR3 DNA sequence: TGCAGTGCTAGAGGACTAGCGGGAGGCTACAATGAGCAGTTCTTC. It codes for CSARGLAGGYNEQFF.

In its sample, this clonotype was seen many times. CDR3 coding DNA: TGTGCCAGCAGCCAAGGGGTGACAGGGGTTCCTGGCTACACCTTC. Its protein is CASSQGVTGVPGYTF. The chain carries TRBV14 and TRBJ1-2; 8 bases line up with TRBD1. J lost 7 bases, V lost 1 base, and 8 bases had no gene match. The CDR3 sequence is 15 residues long. The germline gives CDR1 SGHDN, CDR2 FVKESK.

The chain couples TRBV28 to TRBJ2-7; D may be TRBD1 or TRBD2 (5 bases each). The ends were cut back, 5 bases at V and 4 bases at J, with 18 bases in the middle. Germline assignment: CDR1 MDHEN and CDR2 SYDVKM. The CDR3 covers 15 residues. The CDR3 spells CASSIHLGPKYEQYF. DNA of the CDR3: TGTGCCAGCAGTATACACTTGGGACCGAAGTACGAGCAGTACTTC.

This clonotype was found many times. V is TRBV11-2 and J is TRBJ2-7; D not certain. The germline CDR1 and CDR2 sequences are SGHAT and FQNNGV. The CDR3 totals 14 residues. V was trimmed by 5 bases and J by 5 bases, leaving 16 bases between them. Written as DNA, the CDR3 is TGTGCCAGCAGCCCGGACCCCTTCTTCGACGAGCAGTACTTC. Its translation: CASSPDPFFDEQYF.

This chain links TRBV15 with TRBJ2-7, with D possibly matching TRBD2 (6 bases). Germline V lookup: CDR1 LNHNV, CDR2 YYDKDF (reference sequence). This CDR3 is built from 15 residues. V was trimmed by 0 bases and J by 6 bases, leaving 15 bases between them. CDR3 protein: CATSRDSSQGGEQYF. In DNA, the CDR3 is TGTGCCACCAGCAGAGATTCCTCCCAGGGAGGCGAGCAGTACTTC.

The chain is built from TRBV4-2 and TRBJ2-3; 9 bases agree with TRBD2. Germline trimming cut 4 bases from V and 5 bases from J; bases unmatched to any gene: 10. Germline V lookup: CDR1 LGHNA, CDR2 YNFKEQ. The CDR3 has 16 amino acids. The DNA for the CDR3 is TGTGCCAGCAGCCGGCAAGGCGGGAGGGCGGGAGATACGCAGTATTTT. Translation: CASSRQGGRAGDTQYF.

This clonotype was detected ten times or more. V usage is TRBV7-9 and J usage is TRBJ2-5, with D perhaps being TRBD1 or TRBD2 (5 bases each). The CDR3 is 16 amino acids. The V end lost 0 bases, the J end lost 5 bases, and 16 bases lay between the germline ends. CDR1 is SEHNR, CDR2 FQNEAQ, per germline (reference sequence). CDR3 sequence: CASSLAAGLAGETQYF. DNA of the CDR3: TGTGCCAGCAGCTTAGCCGCAGGGCTAGCAGGGGAGACCCAGTACTTC.

The chain couples TRBV5-1 to TRBJ2-5, with D perhaps TRBD1 (6 bases). V was cut by 4 bases and J by 5 bases, with 18 bases left in between. Germline CDR1 SGHRS, CDR2 YFSETQ. The CDR3 is 15 amino acids. CDR3 amino acids: CASSHTRGGHETQYF. CDR3 nucleotide sequence: TGCGCCAGCAGCCACACTAGAGGGGGACATGAGACCCAGTACTTC.

This clonotype was observed a handful of times. V is TRBV5-1 and J is TRBJ1-5, with a possible D match to TRBD1 (6 bases). This CDR3 has 16 residues. V was trimmed by 3 bases and J by 4 bases, leaving 17 bases between them. Germline V CDR1 and CDR2: SGHRS, YFSETQ. Written as DNA, the CDR3 is TGCGCCAGCAGCTCGCCCCACCCAGGGGTAAATCAGCCCCAGCATTTT. This gives the protein CASSSPHPGVNQPQHF.

The rearrangement joins TRBV9 to TRBJ2-1; possibly TRBD1 for D (6 bases). CDR1 and CDR2 (germline): SGDLS, YYNGEE. The length of the CDR3 is 13 residues. V was pared by 0 bases and J by 10 bases, with 11 bases between. Here the CDR3 DNA reads TGTGCCAGCAGCGTAGAAGGGGGTTGGGAGCAGTTCTTC. Its protein product is CASSVEGGWEQFF.

V and J are TRBV4-3 and TRBJ2-2, with D unclear. V dropped 2 bases and J dropped 5 bases, with 6 bases sitting between them. Germline CDR1 LGHNA, CDR2 YSLEER. The CDR3 consists of 13 residues. CDR3 nucleotide sequence: TGCGCCAGCAGCCAATCCGTTACCGGGGAGCTGTTTTTT. Translating it yields CASSQSVTGELFF.

This clonotype was seen at least ten times. The chain employs TRBV3-1 and TRBJ2-7; D possibly corresponds to TRBD2 (5 bases). Between the trimmed V and J ends, which lost 1 base and 1 base, there was a span of 8 bases. The CDR3 runs to 14 residues. Germline CDR1 and CDR2: LGHDT and YNNKEL (reference sequence). This CDR3 is CASSQGTGSYEQYF. The CDR3 DNA reads TGTGCCAGCAGCCAAGGAACGGGGTCCTACGAGCAGTACTTC.

This clonotype has a count of ten or more. The J gene is TRBJ2-7, the V gene TRBV7-2, with TRBD2 matching over 11 bases. CDR1 SGHTA and CDR2 FQGNSA come from the germline V gene. With V trimmed by 1 base and J by 5 bases, 4 bases remained unmatched. There are 15 residues in the CDR3. CDR3 protein: CASSLELAGVNEQYF. The CDR3 nucleotides read TGTGCCAGCAGCTTAGAACTAGCGGGAGTAAACGAGCAGTACTTC.

V gene TRBV20-1 combines with J gene TRBJ1-2; D not certain. The germline V gene encodes CDR1 DFQATT and CDR2 SNEGSKA (reference sequence). CDR3 size: 13 residues. V lost 1 base and J lost 5, with 11 bases in between. Here the CDR3 reads CSARGLDGYGYTF. The CDR3 DNA sequence: TGCAGTGCTAGAGGGCTGGACGGGTATGGCTACACCTTC.

This clonotype was counted between two and nine times. The rearrangement links TRBV11-2 to TRBJ2-7; the D is unclear. The CDR3 extends over 14 amino acids. Trimming stripped 3 bases from V and 4 bases from J, with 13 bases between. The germline gives CDR1 SGHAT, CDR2 FQNNGV. CDR3 nucleotide sequence: TGTGCCAGCAGCTTTCCGGGCTGGGAATACGAGCAGTACTTC. Amino acid sequence: CASSFPGWEYEQYF.

The chain combines TRBV12-3 or TRBV12-4 with TRBJ2-5; possibly TRBD1 for D (5 bases). Between the trimmed V and J ends, which lost 1 base and 2 bases, there was a span of 11 bases. This CDR3 is built from 15 residues. In DNA form, the CDR3 reads TGTGCCAGCAGTTTAGGGACAAAACTTCAAGAGACCCAGTACTTC. Translated, it gives CASSLGTKLQETQYF.

The chain links TRBV7-6 to TRBJ2-3, with D uncertain. The V gene lost 5 bases and the J gene lost 1 base, with 19 bases spanning the gap. Per the germline V gene, CDR1 is SGHVS and CDR2 is FNYEAQ. The CDR3 consists of 17 residues. The CDR3 protein is CASSVVGRNSRTDTQYF. For the CDR3, the DNA is TGTGCCAGCAGCGTAGTGGGTCGGAACTCTCGCACAGATACGCAGTATTTT. Full variable domain (missing parts from reference TRBV7-6 and TRBJ2-3): GAGVSQSPRYKVTKRGQDVALRCDPISGHVSLYWYRQALGQGPEFLTYFNYEAQQDKSGLPNDRFSAERPEGSISTLTIQRTEQRDSAMYRCASSVVGRNSRTDTQYFGPGTRLTVL.

This clonotype was observed at least ten times. V usage is TRBV12-3 or TRBV12-4 and J usage is TRBJ1-1, with D uncertain. CDR3 length equals 14 residues. V was clipped by 7 bases and J by 1 base, with 13 bases between them. The CDR3 region has the DNA TGTGCCAGCACCCTAACGACGGGGAACACTGAAGCTTTCTTT. Translated, it gives CASTLTTGNTEAFF.

As concerns this clonotype: This could be a read error, since a much larger clone is one nucleotide away. V is TRBV28 and J is TRBJ2-5; 8 bases align to TRBD2. Germline loops: CDR1 MDHEN, CDR2 SYDVKM. This CDR3 has 15 amino acids. CDR3 in DNA: TGTGCCAGCAGTACGCGACTAGCGTATCAAGAGACCCCGTACTTC. Protein product: CASSTRLAYQETPYF.

In its sample, this clonotype was seen many times. The rearrangement joins TRBV20-1 to TRBJ2-3, with 8 nucleotides matching TRBD1. CDR1 DFQATT and CDR2 SNEGSKA come from the germline V gene (reference sequence). The ends lost 3 bases at V and 3 bases at J; junction bases unmatched: 14. CDR3 length equals 17 residues. CDR3 sequence reads: CSASPQETGVLTDTQYF. CDR3 nucleotide sequence: TGCAGTGCTAGTCCCCAGGAGACAGGGGTCTTGACAGATACGCAGTATTTT.

This clonotype was counted many times. The V gene is TRBV5-4, the J gene TRBJ2-3; 7 nucleotides line up with TRBD1. This CDR3 has 17 residues. Trimming at V came to 1 base and at J to 6 bases, leaving 14 bases not matched to a gene. Germline V gene data show CDR1 as SGHNT and CDR2 as YYREEE (reference sequence). The CDR3 sequence: CASSLYLGGTQRDTQYF. In nucleotides, the CDR3 is TGTGCCAGCAGCTTGTACCTAGGGGGCACACAGCGGGATACGCAGTATTTT.